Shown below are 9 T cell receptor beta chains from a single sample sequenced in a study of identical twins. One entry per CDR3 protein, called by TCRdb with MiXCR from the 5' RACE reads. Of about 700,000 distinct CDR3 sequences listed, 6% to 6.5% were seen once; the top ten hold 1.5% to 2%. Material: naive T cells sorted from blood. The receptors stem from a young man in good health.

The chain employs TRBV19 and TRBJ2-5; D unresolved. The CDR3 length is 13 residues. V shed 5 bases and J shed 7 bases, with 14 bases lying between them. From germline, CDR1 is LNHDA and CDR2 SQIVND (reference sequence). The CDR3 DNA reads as TGTGCCAGTAGTCAGGACGTAGTGGGGACCCAGTACTTC. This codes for CASSQDVVGTQYF.

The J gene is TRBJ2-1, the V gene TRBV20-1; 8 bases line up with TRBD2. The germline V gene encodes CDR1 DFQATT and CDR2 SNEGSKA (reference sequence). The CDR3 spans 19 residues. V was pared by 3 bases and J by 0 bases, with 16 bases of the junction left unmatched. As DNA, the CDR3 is TGCAGTGCTAGGGTACTTGGCGGGAGGCCCTCGAGCTCCTACAATGAGCAGTTCTTC. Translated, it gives CSARVLGGRPSSSYNEQFF.

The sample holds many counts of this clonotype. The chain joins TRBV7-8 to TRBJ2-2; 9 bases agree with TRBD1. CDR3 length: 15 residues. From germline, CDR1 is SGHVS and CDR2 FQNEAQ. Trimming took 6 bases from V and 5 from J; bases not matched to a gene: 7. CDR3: CASRALDRGTGELFF. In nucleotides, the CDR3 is TGTGCCAGCAGAGCTCTTGACAGGGGGACCGGGGAGCTGTTTTTT.

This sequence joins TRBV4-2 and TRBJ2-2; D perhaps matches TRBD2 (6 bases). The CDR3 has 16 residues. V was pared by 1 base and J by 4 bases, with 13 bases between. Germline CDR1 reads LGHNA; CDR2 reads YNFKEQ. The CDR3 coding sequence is TGTGCCAGCAGCCAAGCTTCTAGCGTGGGCACCGGGGAGCTGTTTTTT. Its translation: CASSQASSVGTGELFF.

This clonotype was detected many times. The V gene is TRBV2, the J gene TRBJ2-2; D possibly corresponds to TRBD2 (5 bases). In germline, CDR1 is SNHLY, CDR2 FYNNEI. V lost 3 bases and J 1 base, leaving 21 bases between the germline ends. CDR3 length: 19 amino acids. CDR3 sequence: CASSEWVRRAGKNTGELFF. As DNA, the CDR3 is TGTGCCAGCAGTGAGTGGGTGCGAAGGGCGGGCAAGAACACCGGGGAGCTGTTTTTT.

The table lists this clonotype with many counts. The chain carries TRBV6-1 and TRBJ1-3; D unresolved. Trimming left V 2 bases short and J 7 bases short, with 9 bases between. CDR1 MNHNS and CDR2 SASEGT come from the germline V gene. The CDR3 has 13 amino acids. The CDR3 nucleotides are TGTGCCAGCAGTGAATCGGCGCCCAACACCATATATTTT. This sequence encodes CASSESAPNTIYF.

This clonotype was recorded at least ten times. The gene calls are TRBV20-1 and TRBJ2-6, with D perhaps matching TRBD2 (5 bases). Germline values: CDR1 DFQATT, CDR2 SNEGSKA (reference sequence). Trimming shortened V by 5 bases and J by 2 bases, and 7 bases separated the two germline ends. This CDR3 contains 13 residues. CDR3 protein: CSARGAGANVLTF. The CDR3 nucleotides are TGCAGTGCTCGGGGAGCTGGGGCCAACGTCCTGACTTTC.

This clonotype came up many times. The CDR3 sequence: CSAGTQYF. The CDR3 nucleotides read TGCAGTGCCGGGACCCAGTACTTC. This chain links TRBV20-1 with TRBJ2-5; no firm D call. CDR1 is DFQATT and CDR2 is SNEGSKA in the germline V gene (reference sequence). V dropped 6 bases and J dropped 7 bases, with 3 bases sitting between them. The CDR3 covers 8 residues.

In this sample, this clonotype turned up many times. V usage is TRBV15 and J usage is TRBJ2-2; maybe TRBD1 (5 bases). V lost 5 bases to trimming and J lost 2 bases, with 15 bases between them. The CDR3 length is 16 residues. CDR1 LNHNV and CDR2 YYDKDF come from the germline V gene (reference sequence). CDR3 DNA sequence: TGTGCCACCAGCGCACAGACAGCCGCTAACACCGGGGAGCTGTTTTTT. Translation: CATSAQTAANTGELFF. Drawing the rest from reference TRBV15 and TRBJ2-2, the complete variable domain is DAMVIQNPRYQVTQFGKPVTLSCSQTLNHNVMYWYQQKSSQAPKLLFHYYDKDFNNEADTPDNFQSRRPNTSFCFLDIRSPGLGDTAMYLCATSAQTAANTGELFFGEGSRLTVL.